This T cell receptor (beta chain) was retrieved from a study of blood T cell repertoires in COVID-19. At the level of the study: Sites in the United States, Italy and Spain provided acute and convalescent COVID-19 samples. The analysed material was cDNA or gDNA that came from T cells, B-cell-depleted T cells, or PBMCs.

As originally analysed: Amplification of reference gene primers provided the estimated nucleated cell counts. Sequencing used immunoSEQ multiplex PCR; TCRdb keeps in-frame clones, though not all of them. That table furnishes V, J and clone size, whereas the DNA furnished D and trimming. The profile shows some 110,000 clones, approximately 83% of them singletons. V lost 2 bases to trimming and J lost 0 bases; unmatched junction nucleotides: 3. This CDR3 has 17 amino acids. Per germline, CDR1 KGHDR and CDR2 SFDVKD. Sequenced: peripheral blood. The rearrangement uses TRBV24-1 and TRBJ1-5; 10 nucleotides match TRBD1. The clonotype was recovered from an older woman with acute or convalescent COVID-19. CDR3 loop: CATSDSGTGDSNQPQHF. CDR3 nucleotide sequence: TGTGCCACCAGTGATTCCGGGACAGGGGATAGCAATCAGCCCCAGCATTTT.